The 13 T cell receptor beta chains below were found in one sample sequenced in a study of human T cells and chemical hapten exposure. TCRdb re-called the RACE reads through MiXCR, storing one row per CDR3 protein. The table records roughly 380,000 distinct CDR3 sequences, more than 4.5% of them present only once. Documented time point: patch test 1, 2 weeks after DPC sensitization. The sample's treatment: therapeutic diphenylcyclopropenone sensitization with weekly scalp DPC. The sample was whole blood, taken in connection with sensitization to the hapten diphenylcyclopropenone (DPC). These receptors came from a woman aged 50 to 60 with alopecia areata. Some clones in this sample may be carry-over from other donors' samples.

The chain joins TRBV27 to TRBJ2-1; TRBD2 matches at 9 bases. Germline CDR1 is MNHEY and CDR2 is SMNVEV (reference sequence). V lost 1 base to trimming and J lost 4 bases; unmatched junction nucleotides: 5. This CDR3 is 16 amino acids long. Here the CDR3 reads CASSLLAGEAYNEQFF. The CDR3 DNA reads as TGTGCCAGCAGTTTATTAGCGGGAGAAGCTTACAATGAGCAGTTCTTC.

This clonotype was seen at least ten times. The J gene is TRBJ1-4, the V gene TRBV7-2, with D possibly matching TRBD1 (5 bases). Germline values: CDR1 SGHTA, CDR2 FQGNSA. This CDR3 is 14 amino acids long. The V end lost 5 bases, the J end lost 8 bases, and 15 bases lay between the germline ends. The CDR3 loop is CASSLGDWREKLFF. In nucleotides, the CDR3 is TGTGCCAGCAGCCTGGGGGACTGGAGAGAAAAACTGTTTTTT.

This clonotype has a count of ten or more. J is TRBJ1-1 and V is TRBV27, with D possibly matching TRBD1 (5 bases). Trimming stripped 8 bases from V and 10 bases from J, with 14 bases between. The CDR3 spans 11 residues. Per the germline V gene, CDR1 is MNHEY and CDR2 is SMNVEV (reference sequence). This chain's CDR3 is CASGRTLGAFF. The CDR3 DNA follows: TGTGCCAGCGGTAGGACACTGGGAGCTTTCTTT.

This clonotype was seen a handful of times. The rearrangement joins TRBV30 to TRBJ2-7; D may be TRBD2 (5 bases). The germline V gene encodes CDR1 GTSNPN and CDR2 SVGIG (reference sequence). This CDR3 comprises 13 residues. V was shortened by 1 base and J by 2 bases, with 9 bases between the two germline ends. The CDR3 reads CAWSGGSAYEQYF. The CDR3 region has the DNA TGTGCCTGGAGTGGTGGGAGTGCCTACGAGCAGTACTTC.

This clonotype was counted at least ten times. DNA of the CDR3: TGTGCCAGCAGCTCAAGCGGGAATTTGGTCGACGAGCAGTACTTC. Translating gives CASSSSGNLVDEQYF. The rearrangement links TRBV13 to TRBJ2-7, with 7 positions matching TRBD2. From germline, CDR1 is PRHDT and CDR2 FYEKMQ (reference sequence). The CDR3 extends over 15 amino acids. V was pared by 4 bases and J by 5 bases, with 11 bases of the junction left unmatched.

This clonotype was recorded at least ten times. The chain uses TRBV20-1 and TRBJ1-6, with a possible D match to TRBD1 (5 bases). The CDR3 is 15 residues long. Germline V CDR1 and CDR2: DFQATT, SNEGSKA (reference sequence). V was cut by 0 bases and J by 0 bases, with 6 bases left in between. CDR3 bases: TGCAGTGCTAGAGAGGGGGGCTCCTATAATTCACCCCTCCACTTT. Translation: CSAREGGSYNSPLHF.

This clonotype was recorded many times. The chain uses TRBV5-6 and TRBJ2-7; 12 bases agree with TRBD2. The V and J ends lost 6 bases and 6 bases, in that order; junction bases with no gene match: 13. The germline CDR1 and CDR2 sequences are SGHDT and YYEEEE. The CDR3 contains 16 residues. This CDR3 is CASTLGLAGGLAEQYF. The CDR3 nucleotides are TGTGCCAGCACCCTTGGGCTAGCGGGAGGGCTTGCCGAGCAGTACTTC.

This clonotype was observed at least ten times. The chain couples TRBV6-1 to TRBJ2-7, with D tentatively TRBD2 (5 bases). The CDR3 extends over 13 amino acids. With 7 bases removed from V and 3 bases from J, the gap between germline ends came to 13 bases. Germline CDR1 and CDR2: MNHNS and SASEGT. The CDR3 coding sequence is TGTGCCAGCATCCCACCCGGGATCTACGAGCAGTACTTC. This sequence encodes CASIPPGIYEQYF.

There are many counts of this clonotype. V is TRBV5-1 and J is TRBJ1-2, with 7 nucleotides matching TRBD1. This CDR3 spans 13 amino acids. CDR1 and CDR2 (germline): SGHRS, YFSETQ. V lost 2 bases to trimming and J lost 4 bases; unmatched junction nucleotides: 2. The CDR3 DNA follows: TGCGCCAGCAGCTTACGGGACAGCTATGGCTACACCTTC. As protein: CASSLRDSYGYTF.

CDR3 DNA: TGTGCCTGGAGTCCAATTGGGACGGACAGCTATAATTCACCCCTCCACTTT. This codes for CAWSPIGTDSYNSPLHF. The V call is TRBV30, the J call TRBJ1-6, with D possibly being TRBD1 (6 bases). This CDR3 spans 17 amino acids. Per the germline V gene, CDR1 is GTSNPN and CDR2 is SVGIG (reference sequence). V was cut by 2 bases and J by 3 bases, with 17 bases left in between.

J is TRBJ1-1 and V is TRBV6-2 or TRBV6-3; TRBD1 agrees at 7 bases. V shed 4 bases, J shed 10 bases, and the junction held 6 bases outside the gene matches. The CDR3 runs 12 residues. CDR1 MNHEY and CDR2 SVGEGT come from the germline V gene. The CDR3: CASSWDSLGAFF. The CDR3 region has the DNA TGTGCCAGCAGTTGGGACAGCCTTGGAGCTTTCTTT.

This clonotype showed up many times. The chain links TRBV12-3 or TRBV12-4 to TRBJ1-5; D gene uncertain. Trimming removed 5 bases from V and 4 bases from J, with 15 bases in between. This CDR3 contains 15 residues. Written as DNA, the CDR3 is TGTGCCAGCAGTGAGGCGGCGGGCGGTAATCAGCCCCAGCATTTT. Translating gives CASSEAAGGNQPQHF.

This clonotype appeared many times. This chain connects TRBV7-2 to TRBJ2-7, with D perhaps matching TRBD1 (6 bases). Trimming left V 4 bases short and J 2 bases short, with 15 bases between. The CDR3 has 15 residues. Germline lookup yields CDR1 SGHTA and CDR2 FQGNSA. The CDR3 DNA sequence: TGTGCCAGCAGCTCGACACAGGGTTACCCCTACGAGCAGTACTTC. Amino acids: CASSSTQGYPYEQYF.